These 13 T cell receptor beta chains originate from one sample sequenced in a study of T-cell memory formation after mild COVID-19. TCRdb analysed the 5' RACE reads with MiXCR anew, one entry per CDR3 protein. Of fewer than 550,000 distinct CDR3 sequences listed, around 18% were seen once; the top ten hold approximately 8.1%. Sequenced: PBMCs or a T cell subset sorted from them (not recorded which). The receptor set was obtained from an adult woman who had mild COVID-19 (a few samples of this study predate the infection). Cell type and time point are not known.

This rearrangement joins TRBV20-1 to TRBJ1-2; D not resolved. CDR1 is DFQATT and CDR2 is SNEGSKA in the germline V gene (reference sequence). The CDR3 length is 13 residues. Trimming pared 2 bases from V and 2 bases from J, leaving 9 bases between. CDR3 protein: CSARLSENYGYTF. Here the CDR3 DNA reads TGCAGTGCTAGATTGTCCGAGAACTATGGCTACACCTTC.

The CDR3 DNA is TGTGCCAGCAGTTCAAAAACCTACGAGCAGTACTTC. It is translated as CASSSKTYEQYF. The chain has TRBV6-6 and TRBJ2-7; D not certain. CDR3 length equals 12 residues. Trimming took off 4 bases at V and 2 bases at J, with 6 bases between the two ends. Germline V gives CDR1 MNHNY, CDR2 SVGAGI (reference sequence).

The DNA of the CDR3 is TGCAGCGTTGAAGCGGGCACGGGATACGAGCAGTACTTC. Protein sequence: CSVEAGTGYEQYF. The chain joins TRBV29-1 to TRBJ2-7, with D possibly being TRBD2 (5 bases). V gave up 1 base and J gave up 4 bases, with 11 bases separating them. CDR3 length: 13 amino acids. Germline assignment: CDR1 SQVTM and CDR2 ANQGSEA.

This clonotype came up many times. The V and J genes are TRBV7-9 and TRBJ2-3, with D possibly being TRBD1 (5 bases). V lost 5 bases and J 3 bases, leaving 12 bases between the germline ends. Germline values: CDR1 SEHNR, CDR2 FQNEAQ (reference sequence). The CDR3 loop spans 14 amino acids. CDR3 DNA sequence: TGTGCCAGCAGCCGGACACTGGGTACAGATACGCAGTATTTT. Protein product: CASSRTLGTDTQYF.

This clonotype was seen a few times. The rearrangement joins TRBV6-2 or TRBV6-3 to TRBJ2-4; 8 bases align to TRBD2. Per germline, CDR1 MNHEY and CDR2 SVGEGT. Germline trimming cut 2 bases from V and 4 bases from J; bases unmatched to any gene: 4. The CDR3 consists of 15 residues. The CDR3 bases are TGTGCCAGCAGTTACGGGGGGACTAGTAAAAACATTCAGTACTTC. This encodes CASSYGGTSKNIQYF.

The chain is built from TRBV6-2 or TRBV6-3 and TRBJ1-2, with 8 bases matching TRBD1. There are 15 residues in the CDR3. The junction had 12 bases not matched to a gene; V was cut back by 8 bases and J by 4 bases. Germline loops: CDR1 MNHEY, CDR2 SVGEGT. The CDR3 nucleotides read TGTGCCAGCTCCCGACCGATTGACAGGGGCTATGGCTACACCTTC. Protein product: CASSRPIDRGYGYTF.

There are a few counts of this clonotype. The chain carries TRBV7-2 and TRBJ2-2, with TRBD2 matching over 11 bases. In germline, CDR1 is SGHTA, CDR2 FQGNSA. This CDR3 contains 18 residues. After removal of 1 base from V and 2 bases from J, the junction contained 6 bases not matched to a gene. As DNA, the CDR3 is TGTGCCAGCAGCTTAGGGCCGGGACTAGCGGTTAACACCGGGGAGCTGTTTTTT. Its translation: CASSLGPGLAVNTGELFF. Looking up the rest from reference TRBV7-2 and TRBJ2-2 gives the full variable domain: GAGVSQSPSNKVTEKGKDVELRCDPISGHTALYWYRQSLGQGLEFLIYFQGNSAPDKSGLPSDRFSAERTGGSVSTLTIQRTQQEDSAVYLCASSLGPGLAVNTGELFFGEGSRLTVL.

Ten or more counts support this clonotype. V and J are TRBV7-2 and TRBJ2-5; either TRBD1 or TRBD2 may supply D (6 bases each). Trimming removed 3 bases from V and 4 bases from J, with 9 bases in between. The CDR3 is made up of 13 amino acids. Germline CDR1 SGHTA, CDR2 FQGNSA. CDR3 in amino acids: CASSLGGSETQYF. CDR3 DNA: TGTGCCAGCAGCTTGGGGGGCTCAGAGACCCAGTACTTC.

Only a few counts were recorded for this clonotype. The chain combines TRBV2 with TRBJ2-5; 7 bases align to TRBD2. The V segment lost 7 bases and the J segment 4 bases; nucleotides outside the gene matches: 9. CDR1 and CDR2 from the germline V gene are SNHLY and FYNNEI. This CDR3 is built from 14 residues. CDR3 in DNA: TGTGCCAGCAAGACCGGGACGGGAGGAGAGACCCAGTACTTC. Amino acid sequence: CASKTGTGGETQYF. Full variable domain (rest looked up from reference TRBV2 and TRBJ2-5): EPEVTQTPSHQVTQMGQEVILRCVPISNHLYFYWYRQILGQKVEFLVSFYNNEISEKSEIFDDQFSVERPDGSNFTLKIRSTKLEDSAMYFCASKTGTGGETQYFGPGTRLLVL.

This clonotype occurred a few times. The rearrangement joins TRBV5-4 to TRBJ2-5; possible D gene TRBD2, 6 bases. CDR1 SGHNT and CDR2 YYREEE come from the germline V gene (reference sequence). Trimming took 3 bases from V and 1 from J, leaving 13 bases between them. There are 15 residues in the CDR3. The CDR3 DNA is TGTGCCAGCAGCTCCGGAGGCGGGACCCAAGAGACCCAGTACTTC. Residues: CASSSGGGTQETQYF. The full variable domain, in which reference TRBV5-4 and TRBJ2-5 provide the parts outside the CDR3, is ETGVTQSPTHLIKTRGQQVTLRCSSQSGHNTVSWYQQALGQGPQFIFQYYREEENGRGNFPPRFSGLQFPNYSSELNVNALELDDSALYLCASSSGGGTQETQYFGPGTRLLVL.

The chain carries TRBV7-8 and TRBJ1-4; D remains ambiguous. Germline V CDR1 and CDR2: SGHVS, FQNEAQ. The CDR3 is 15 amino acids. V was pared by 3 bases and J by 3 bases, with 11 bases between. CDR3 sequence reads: CASSFPGLSNEKLFF. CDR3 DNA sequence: TGTGCCAGCAGCTTTCCGGGGTTATCTAATGAAAAACTGTTTTTT.

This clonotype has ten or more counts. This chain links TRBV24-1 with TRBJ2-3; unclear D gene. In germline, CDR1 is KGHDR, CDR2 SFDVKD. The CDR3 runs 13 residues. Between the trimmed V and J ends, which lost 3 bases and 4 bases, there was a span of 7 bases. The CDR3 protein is CATSDAPADTQYF. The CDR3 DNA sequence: TGTGCCACCAGTGATGCCCCCGCAGATACGCAGTATTTT.

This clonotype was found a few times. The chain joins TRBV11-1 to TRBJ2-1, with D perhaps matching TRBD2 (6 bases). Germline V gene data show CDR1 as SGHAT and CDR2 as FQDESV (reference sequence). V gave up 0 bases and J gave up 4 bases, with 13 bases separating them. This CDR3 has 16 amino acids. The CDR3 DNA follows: TGTGCCAGCAGCTTAGCCTCGGGGGTGCTGTACAATGAGCAGTTCTTC. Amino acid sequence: CASSLASGVLYNEQFF.